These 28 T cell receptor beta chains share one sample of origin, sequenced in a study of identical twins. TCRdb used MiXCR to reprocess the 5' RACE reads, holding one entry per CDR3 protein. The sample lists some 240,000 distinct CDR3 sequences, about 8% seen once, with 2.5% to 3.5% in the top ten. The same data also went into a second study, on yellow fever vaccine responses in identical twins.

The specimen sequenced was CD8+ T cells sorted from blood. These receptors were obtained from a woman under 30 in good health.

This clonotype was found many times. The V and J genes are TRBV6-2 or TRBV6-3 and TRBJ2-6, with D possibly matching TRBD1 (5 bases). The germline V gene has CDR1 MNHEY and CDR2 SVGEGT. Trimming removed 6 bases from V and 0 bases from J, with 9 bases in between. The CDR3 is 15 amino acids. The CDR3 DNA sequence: TGTGCCAGCAGCCAACAGGTCTCTGGGGCCAACGTCCTGACTTTC. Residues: CASSQQVSGANVLTF.

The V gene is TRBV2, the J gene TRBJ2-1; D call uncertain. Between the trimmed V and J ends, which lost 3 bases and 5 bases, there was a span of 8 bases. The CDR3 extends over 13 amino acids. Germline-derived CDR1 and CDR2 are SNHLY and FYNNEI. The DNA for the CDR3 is TGTGCCAGCAGTGATGGAAAGGACAATGAGCAGTTCTTC. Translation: CASSDGKDNEQFF.

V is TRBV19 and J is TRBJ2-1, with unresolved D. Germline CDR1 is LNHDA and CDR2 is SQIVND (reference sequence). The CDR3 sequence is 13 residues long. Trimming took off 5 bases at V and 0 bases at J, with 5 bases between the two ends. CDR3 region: CASSVVSYNEQFF. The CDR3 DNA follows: TGTGCCAGTAGTGTGGTCTCCTACAATGAGCAGTTCTTC.

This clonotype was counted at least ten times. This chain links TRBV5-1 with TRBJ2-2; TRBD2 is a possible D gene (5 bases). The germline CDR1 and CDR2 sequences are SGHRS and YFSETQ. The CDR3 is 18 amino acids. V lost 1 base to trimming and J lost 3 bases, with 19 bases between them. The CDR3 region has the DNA TGCGCCAGCAGCTTGCCCCCCTCGAGCGGAACCTACACCGGGGAGCTGTTTTTT. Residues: CASSLPPSSGTYTGELFF.

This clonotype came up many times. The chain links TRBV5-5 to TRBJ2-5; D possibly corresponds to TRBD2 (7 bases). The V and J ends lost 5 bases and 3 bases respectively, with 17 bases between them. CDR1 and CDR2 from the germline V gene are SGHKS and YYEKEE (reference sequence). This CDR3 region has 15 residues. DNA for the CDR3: TGTGCCAGCAGGGGAGGGTGGGACAAAAAAGAGACCCAGTACTTC. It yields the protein CASRGGWDKKETQYF.

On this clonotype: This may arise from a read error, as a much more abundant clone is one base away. The CDR3 nucleotides are TGTGCCAGCAGCCAAGATGGGTGGCAGGACTCCTACAATGAGCAGTTCTTC. The encoded protein is CASSQDGWQDSYNEQFF. The chain combines TRBV3-1 with TRBJ2-1; D is undetermined. Trimming took 0 bases from V and 0 from J, leaving 12 bases between them. This CDR3 contains 17 residues. The germline CDR1 and CDR2 sequences are LGHDT and YNNKEL (reference sequence).

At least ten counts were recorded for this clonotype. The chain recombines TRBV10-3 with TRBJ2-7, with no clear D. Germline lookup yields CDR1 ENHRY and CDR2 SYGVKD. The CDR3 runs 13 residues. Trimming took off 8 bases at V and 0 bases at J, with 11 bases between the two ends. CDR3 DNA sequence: TGTGCCATCGGTCCAGGCGTCTCCTACGAGCAGTACTTC. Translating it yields CAIGPGVSYEQYF.

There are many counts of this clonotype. This CDR3 is CASSLGQDSYEQYF. The CDR3 DNA follows: TGTGCCAGCAGCTTAGGACAGGATTCCTACGAGCAGTACTTC. The gene calls are TRBV7-9 and TRBJ2-7, with D tentatively TRBD1 (6 bases). The germline V gene encodes CDR1 SEHNR and CDR2 FQNEAQ (reference sequence). The CDR3 length is 14 residues. Trimming shortened V by 1 base and J by 1 base, and 8 bases separated the two germline ends.

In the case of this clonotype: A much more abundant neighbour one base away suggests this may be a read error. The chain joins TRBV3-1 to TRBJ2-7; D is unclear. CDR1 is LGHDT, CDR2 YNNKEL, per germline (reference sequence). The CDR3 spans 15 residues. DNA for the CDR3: TGTGCCAGCAGCCGGGGTTTGGACCCAAACTACAAGCAGTACTTC. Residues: CASSRGLDPNYKQYF.

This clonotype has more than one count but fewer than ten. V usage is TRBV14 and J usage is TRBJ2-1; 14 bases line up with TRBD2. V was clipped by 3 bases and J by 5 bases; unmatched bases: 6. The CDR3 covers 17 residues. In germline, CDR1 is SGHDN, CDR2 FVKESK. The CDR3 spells CASSQRLAGGPNNEQFF. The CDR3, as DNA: TGTGCCAGCAGCCAGAGACTAGCGGGAGGGCCCAACAATGAGCAGTTCTTC.

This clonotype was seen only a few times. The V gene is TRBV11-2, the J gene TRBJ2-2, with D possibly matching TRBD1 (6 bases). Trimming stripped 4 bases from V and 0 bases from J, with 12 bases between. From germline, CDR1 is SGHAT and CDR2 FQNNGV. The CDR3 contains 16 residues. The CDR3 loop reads CASSSQGPSNTGELFF. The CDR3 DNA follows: TGTGCCAGCAGCTCACAGGGTCCCTCGAACACCGGGGAGCTGTTTTTT.

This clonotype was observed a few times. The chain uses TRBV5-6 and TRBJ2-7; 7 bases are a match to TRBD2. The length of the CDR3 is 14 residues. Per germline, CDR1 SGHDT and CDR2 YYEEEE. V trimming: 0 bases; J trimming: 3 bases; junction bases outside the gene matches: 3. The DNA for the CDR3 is TGTGCCAGCAGCTTGGGGGGAGGGTTCTACGAGCAGTACTTC. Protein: CASSLGGGFYEQYF. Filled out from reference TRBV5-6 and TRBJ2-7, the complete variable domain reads DAGVTQSPTHLIKTRGQQVTLRCSPKSGHDTVSWYQQALGQGPQFIFQYYEEEERQRGNFPDRFSGHQFPNYSSELNVNALLLGDSALYLCASSLGGGFYEQYFGPGTRLTVT.

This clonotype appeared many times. The CDR3 spells CASSQTSGAHEQYF. The CDR3 nucleotides are TGTGCCAGCAGCCAGACTAGCGGGGCCCACGAGCAGTACTTC. The rearrangement joins TRBV7-9 to TRBJ2-7; the match to TRBD2 covers 11 bases. J was trimmed by 5 bases and V by 5 bases; bases with no gene match: 5. The CDR3 is 14 amino acids. The V gene's germline CDR1 is SEHNR and CDR2 FQNEAQ (reference sequence).

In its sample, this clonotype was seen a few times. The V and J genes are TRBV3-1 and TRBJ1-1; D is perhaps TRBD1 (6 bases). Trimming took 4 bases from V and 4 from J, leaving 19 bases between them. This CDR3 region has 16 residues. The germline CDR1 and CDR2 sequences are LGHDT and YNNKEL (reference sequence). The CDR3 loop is CASSRLPGDLSTEAFF. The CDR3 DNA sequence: TGTGCCAGCAGCCGACTCCCAGGGGATCTCTCCACTGAAGCTTTCTTT.

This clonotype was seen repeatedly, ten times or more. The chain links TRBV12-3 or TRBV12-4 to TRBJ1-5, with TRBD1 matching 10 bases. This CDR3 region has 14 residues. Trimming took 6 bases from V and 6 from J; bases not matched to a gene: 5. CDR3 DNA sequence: TGTGCCAGCAGGGAAGGGACAGGGGTTCAGCCCCAGCATTTT. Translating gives CASREGTGVQPQHF.

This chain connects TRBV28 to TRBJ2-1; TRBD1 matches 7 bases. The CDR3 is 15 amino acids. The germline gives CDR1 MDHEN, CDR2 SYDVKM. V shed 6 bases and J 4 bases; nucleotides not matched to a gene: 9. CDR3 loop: CASSPRGKGYNEQFF. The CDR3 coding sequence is TGTGCCAGCAGCCCCAGGGGGAAGGGTTACAATGAGCAGTTCTTC.

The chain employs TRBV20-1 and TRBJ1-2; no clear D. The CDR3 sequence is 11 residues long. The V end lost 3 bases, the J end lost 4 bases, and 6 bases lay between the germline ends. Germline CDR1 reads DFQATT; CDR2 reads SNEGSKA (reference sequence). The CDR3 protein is CSASHPYGYTF. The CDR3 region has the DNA TGCAGTGCTAGCCACCCCTATGGCTACACCTTC.

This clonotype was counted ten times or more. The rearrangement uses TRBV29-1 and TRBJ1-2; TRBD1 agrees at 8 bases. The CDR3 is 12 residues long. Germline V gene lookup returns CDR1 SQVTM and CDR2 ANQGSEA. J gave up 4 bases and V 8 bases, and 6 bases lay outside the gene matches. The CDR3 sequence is CSTPGTGYGYTF. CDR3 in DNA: TGCAGCACCCCCGGGACAGGCTATGGCTACACCTTC.

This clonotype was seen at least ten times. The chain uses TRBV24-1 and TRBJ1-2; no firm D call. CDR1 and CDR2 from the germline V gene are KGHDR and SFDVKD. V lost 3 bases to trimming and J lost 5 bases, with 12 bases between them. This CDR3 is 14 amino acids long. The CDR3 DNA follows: TGTGCCACCAGTGATCCGGATCCGAAGTATGGCTACACCTTC. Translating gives CATSDPDPKYGYTF.

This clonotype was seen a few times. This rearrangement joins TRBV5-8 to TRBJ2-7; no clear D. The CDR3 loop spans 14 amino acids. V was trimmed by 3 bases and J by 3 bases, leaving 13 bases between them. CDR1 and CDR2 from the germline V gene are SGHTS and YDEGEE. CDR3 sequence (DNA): TGTGCCAGCAGCTGGCCGACGGAGAGCTACGAGCAGTACTTC. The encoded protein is CASSWPTESYEQYF.

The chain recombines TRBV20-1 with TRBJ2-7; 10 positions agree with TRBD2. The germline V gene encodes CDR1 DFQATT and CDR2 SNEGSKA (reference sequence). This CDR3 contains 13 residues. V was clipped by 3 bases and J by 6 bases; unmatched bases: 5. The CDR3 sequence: CSARGAGGIEQYF. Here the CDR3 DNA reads TGCAGTGCTAGGGGAGCGGGGGGGATCGAGCAGTACTTC.

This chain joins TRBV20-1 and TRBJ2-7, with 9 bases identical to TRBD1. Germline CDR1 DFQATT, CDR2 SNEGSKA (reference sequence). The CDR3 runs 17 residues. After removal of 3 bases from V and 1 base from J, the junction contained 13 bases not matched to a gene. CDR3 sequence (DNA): TGCAGTGCTAGGGGACAGGGTGGAGCGGGAAGATCCTACGAGCAGTACTTC. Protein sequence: CSARGQGGAGRSYEQYF.

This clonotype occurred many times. The CDR3 coding sequence is TGTGCCAGCAGCTCCTCTCGGACAGGGGGCGAGACCCAGTACTTC. Encoded protein: CASSSSRTGGETQYF. The chain combines TRBV7-9 with TRBJ2-5, with 11 bases that match TRBD1. The CDR3 length is 15 residues. After removal of 4 bases from V and 5 bases from J, the junction contained 6 bases not matched to a gene. Germline V gene data show CDR1 as SEHNR and CDR2 as FQNEAQ (reference sequence).

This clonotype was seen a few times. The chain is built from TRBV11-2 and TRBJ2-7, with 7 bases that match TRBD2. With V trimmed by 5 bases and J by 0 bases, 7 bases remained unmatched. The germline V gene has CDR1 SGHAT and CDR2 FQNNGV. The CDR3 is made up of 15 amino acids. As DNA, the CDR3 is TGTGCCAGCAGCAACCCGGGACTAACCTCCTACGAGCAGTACTTC. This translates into CASSNPGLTSYEQYF.

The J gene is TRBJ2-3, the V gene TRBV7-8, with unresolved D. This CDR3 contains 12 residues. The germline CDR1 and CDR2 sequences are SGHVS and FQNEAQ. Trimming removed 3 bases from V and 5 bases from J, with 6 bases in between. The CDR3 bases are TGTGCCAGCAGCTTGCCCGGAGATACGCAGTATTTT. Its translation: CASSLPGDTQYF. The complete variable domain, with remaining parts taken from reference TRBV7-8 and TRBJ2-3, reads GAGVSQSPRYKVAKRGQDVALRCDPISGHVSLFWYQQALGQGPEFLTYFQNEAQLDKSGLPSDRFFAERPEGSVSTLKIQRTQQEDSAVYLCASSLPGDTQYFGPGTRLTVL.

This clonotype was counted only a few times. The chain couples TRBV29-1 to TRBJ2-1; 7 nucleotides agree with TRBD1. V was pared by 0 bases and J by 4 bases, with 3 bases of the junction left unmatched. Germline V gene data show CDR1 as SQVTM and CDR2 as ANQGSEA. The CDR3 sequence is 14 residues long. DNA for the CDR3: TGCAGCGTTGAAGACGGGACAGAGTACAATGAGCAGTTCTTC. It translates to CSVEDGTEYNEQFF.

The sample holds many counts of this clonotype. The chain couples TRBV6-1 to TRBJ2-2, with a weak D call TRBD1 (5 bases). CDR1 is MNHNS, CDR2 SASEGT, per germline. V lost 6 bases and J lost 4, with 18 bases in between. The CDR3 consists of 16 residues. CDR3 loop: CASRPLPAGPTGELFF. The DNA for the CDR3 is TGTGCCAGCAGGCCACTACCGGCAGGGCCCACCGGGGAGCTGTTTTTT.

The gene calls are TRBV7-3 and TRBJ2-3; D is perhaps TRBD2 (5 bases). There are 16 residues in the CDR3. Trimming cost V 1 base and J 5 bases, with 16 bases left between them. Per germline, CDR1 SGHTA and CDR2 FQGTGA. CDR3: CASSLSSLSGIDTQYF. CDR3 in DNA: TGTGCCAGCAGCTTAAGTTCACTCTCCGGGATAGATACGCAGTATTTT.